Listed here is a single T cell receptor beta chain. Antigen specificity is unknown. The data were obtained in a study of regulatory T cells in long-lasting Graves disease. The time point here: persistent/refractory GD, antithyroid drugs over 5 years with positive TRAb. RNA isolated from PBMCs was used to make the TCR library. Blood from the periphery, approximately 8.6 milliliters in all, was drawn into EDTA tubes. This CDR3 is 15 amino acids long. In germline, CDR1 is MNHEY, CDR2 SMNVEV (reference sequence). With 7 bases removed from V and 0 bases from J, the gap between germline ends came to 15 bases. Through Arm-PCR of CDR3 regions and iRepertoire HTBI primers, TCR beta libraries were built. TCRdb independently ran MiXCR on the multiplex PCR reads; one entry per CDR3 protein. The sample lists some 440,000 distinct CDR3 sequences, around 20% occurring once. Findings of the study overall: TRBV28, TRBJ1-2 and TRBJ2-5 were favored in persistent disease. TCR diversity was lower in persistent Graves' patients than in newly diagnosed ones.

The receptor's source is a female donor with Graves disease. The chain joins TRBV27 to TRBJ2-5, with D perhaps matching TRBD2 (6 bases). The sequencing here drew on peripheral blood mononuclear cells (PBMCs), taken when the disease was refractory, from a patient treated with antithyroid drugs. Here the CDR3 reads CASTPTGTHQETQYF. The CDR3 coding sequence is TGTGCCAGCACCCCCACGGGGACTCACCAAGAGACCCAGTACTTC.